The next 27 T cell receptor beta chains were all read from a single sample in a study of CD8+ T cells in alopecia areata. cDNA serving as the sequencing template came from extracted, reverse transcribed RNA. Sequencing was performed with immunoSEQ multiplex PCR; in TCRdb, only in-frame clones are kept and a portion is missing. The table lists over 110,000 clones, approximately 50% of them singletons. The sample was CD4+ T cells sorted from blood, taken at week 0. These receptor sequences come from a human donor with alopecia areata.

The V and J genes are TRBV30 and TRBJ2-5; a possible D gene is TRBD2 (6 bases). In germline, CDR1 is GTSNPN, CDR2 SVGIG (reference sequence). V shed 2 bases and J shed 1 base, with 11 bases lying between them. The CDR3 spans 14 residues. The CDR3 sequence: CAWSPRRVQETQYF. In DNA, the CDR3 is TGTGCCTGGAGTCCCCGGAGGGTCCAAGAGACCCAGTACTTC.

This chain links TRBV11-2 with TRBJ2-1; 12 positions agree with TRBD1. From germline, CDR1 is SGHAT and CDR2 FQNNGV. Trimming at V came to 4 bases and at J to 5 bases, leaving 9 bases not matched to a gene. CDR3 length: 17 amino acids. Here the CDR3 DNA reads TGTGCCAGCAGCTGGGACAGGGGGCGACAACTCCACAATGAGCAGTTCTTC. Protein sequence: CASSWDRGRQLHNEQFF.

V is TRBV4-3 and J is TRBJ2-7, with D perhaps assigned TRBD1 or TRBD2 (7 bases each). The CDR3 consists of 14 residues. Trimming took 3 bases from V and 4 from J, leaving 13 bases between them. CDR1 and CDR2 (germline): LGHNA, YSLEER. The CDR3 DNA is TGCGCCAGCAGCCAGCGACAGGGAGGGTACGAGCAGTACTTC. Amino acid sequence: CASSQRQGGYEQYF.

This clone turned up a few times. The chain recombines TRBV7-2 with TRBJ1-2; D uncertain. The CDR3 consists of 12 residues. Germline CDR1 reads SGHTA; CDR2 reads FQGNSA. V lost 5 bases and J lost 8, with 12 bases in between. CDR3 residues: CASSPLGRGYTF. In DNA form, the CDR3 reads TGTGCCAGCAGCCCCCTCGGACGCGGCTACACCTTC.

This clone occurred a few times. This rearrangement joins TRBV18 to TRBJ1-5; weak D call: TRBD1 (6 bases). Deletions cut 5 bases from V and 3 bases from J, with 14 bases between. CDR3 length: 15 amino acids. Germline CDR1 reads KGHSH; CDR2 reads LQKENI. The DNA for the CDR3 is TGTGCCAGCTCAAATCAGGGGCCGAACAATCAGCCCCAGCATTTT. Its translation: CASSNQGPNNQPQHF.

This clone was detected only once. The CDR3, as DNA: TGTGCCACCAGCAAGGGACTCCCGGGCTCCTACAATGAGCAGTTCTTC. This gives the protein CATSKGLPGSYNEQFF. V usage is TRBV15 and J usage is TRBJ2-1, with D maybe TRBD2 (6 bases). Germline lookup yields CDR1 LNHNV and CDR2 YYDKDF (reference sequence). CDR3 length equals 16 residues. V lost 4 bases and J lost 0, with 13 bases in between.

The chain joins TRBV30 to TRBJ2-2; the D gene is possibly TRBD2 (6 bases). V was shortened by 3 bases and J by 4 bases, with 18 bases between the two germline ends. Per germline, CDR1 GTSNPN and CDR2 SVGIG (reference sequence). This CDR3 is 16 amino acids long. DNA of the CDR3: TGTGCCTGGAGCCCCCAATGGAGCGGGTTCACCGGGGAGCTGTTTTTT. It specifies CAWSPQWSGFTGELFF. The full variable domain, in which reference TRBV30 and TRBJ2-2 provide the parts outside the CDR3, is SQTIHQWPATLVQPVGSPLSLECTVEGTSNPNLYWYRQAAGRGLQLLFYSVGIGQISSEVPQNLSASRPQDRQFILSSKKLLLSDSGFYLCAWSPQWSGFTGELFFGEGSRLTVL.

This clone was seen a handful of times. The chain uses TRBV15 and TRBJ2-4; possible D gene TRBD2, 5 bases. This CDR3 region has 16 residues. Germline assignment: CDR1 LNHNV and CDR2 YYDKDF (reference sequence). Trimming left V 1 base short and J 0 bases short, with 10 bases between. CDR3 sequence: CATSRGRELAKNIQYF. DNA of the CDR3: TGTGCCACCAGCAGAGGAAGGGAGCTAGCCAAAAACATTCAGTACTTC.

The V gene is TRBV29-1, the J gene TRBJ2-3; TRBD2 matches at 9 bases. Trimming removed 3 bases from V and 5 bases from J; junction bases left unmatched: 9. The length of the CDR3 is 15 residues. Germline CDR1 SQVTM, CDR2 ANQGSEA. DNA for the CDR3: TGCAGCGTTGATGGGCCAGCGGGAGGTAAAGATACGCAGTATTTT. Translated, it gives CSVDGPAGGKDTQYF.

V and J are TRBV18 and TRBJ1-2; the D is unclear. V was cut by 3 bases and J by 4 bases, with 9 bases left in between. Per germline, CDR1 KGHSH and CDR2 LQKENI. The CDR3 contains 13 residues. CDR3 nucleotide sequence: TGTGCCAGCTCACCGCGGGGTGCCTATGGCTACACCTTC. This encodes CASSPRGAYGYTF.

The J gene is TRBJ2-6, the V gene TRBV29-1; D remains unclear. CDR3 size: 13 residues. Germline V gives CDR1 SQVTM, CDR2 ANQGSEA. The V gene lost 4 bases and the J gene lost 4 bases, with 8 bases spanning the gap. The CDR3 nucleotides read TGCAGCGTTGTCAGAGAAGGGGCCAACGTCCTGACTTTC. Its translation: CSVVREGANVLTF.

The V and J genes are TRBV30 and TRBJ1-5; D call uncertain. This CDR3 spans 15 amino acids. Trimming removed 3 bases at V and 6 bases at J, with 18 bases between. Germline values: CDR1 GTSNPN, CDR2 SVGIG (reference sequence). The CDR3 DNA reads as TGTGCCTGGAGCCCACCGAGGGTACCCCGTCAGCCCCAGCATTTT. It is translated as CAWSPPRVPRQPQHF.

The rearrangement uses TRBV7-9 and TRBJ2-3; 7 bases fit TRBD1. Germline CDR1 and CDR2: SEHNR and FQNEAQ (reference sequence). This CDR3 has 15 residues. Unmatched junction bases numbered 6, after V lost 0 bases and J lost 6 bases. In DNA form, the CDR3 reads TGTGCCAGCAGCTTAGCAGGGGGCGCTTCGGATACGCAGTATTTT. Translation gives CASSLAGGASDTQYF.

This clone was seen only a few times. The junction departs from the called germline gene at one end, perhaps through a read error. This chain links TRBV5-1 with TRBJ2-1, with 15 bases lining up with TRBD2. In germline, CDR1 is SGHRS, CDR2 YFSETQ. This CDR3 comprises 18 residues. CDR3 loop: CASSVGTSGRHRTNGQFF. DNA for the CDR3: TGCGCCAGCAGCGTGGGGACTAGCGGGAGGCACCGCACTAATGGGCAGTTCTTC.

The chain employs TRBV30 and TRBJ1-5; D remains ambiguous. The V gene lost 0 bases and the J gene lost 7 bases, with 16 bases spanning the gap. The CDR3 runs 15 residues. CDR1 is GTSNPN, CDR2 SVGIG, per germline (reference sequence). In DNA form, the CDR3 reads TGTGCCTGGAGTGTAAGTGCCGGCAGAGGCCAGCCCCAGCATTTT. Translating gives CAWSVSAGRGQPQHF.

This rearrangement joins TRBV4-1 to TRBJ2-2, with a tentative D call TRBD2 (6 bases). The CDR3 sequence is 15 residues long. Germline assignment: CDR1 MGHRA and CDR2 YSYEKL. The germline V and J ends were trimmed by 2 bases and 5 bases, with 12 bases remaining between them. CDR3 nucleotide sequence: TGCGCCAGCAGCCAACCCCTTCGGGGGACCGGGGAGCTGTTTTTT. This sequence encodes CASSQPLRGTGELFF.

This clone appeared a few times. At one boundary the junction diverges from the germline segment, which might be a read error. This chain joins TRBV29-1 and TRBJ1-2, with unresolved D. From germline, CDR1 is SQVTM and CDR2 ANQGSEA. The CDR3 runs to 11 residues. The CDR3 region is CSVEGSLGYTF. Written as DNA, the CDR3 is TGCAGCGTGGAAGGGTCTTTGGGCTACACCTTC.

The sample holds a few counts of this clone. V is TRBV7-2 and J is TRBJ2-1; D is tentatively TRBD1 or TRBD2 (5 bases each). Germline CDR1 and CDR2: SGHTA and FQGNSA. V lost 6 bases and J 4 bases, leaving 13 bases between the germline ends. This CDR3 spans 14 amino acids. CDR3 sequence reads: CASRPGPLYNEQFF. CDR3 nucleotide sequence: TGTGCCAGCAGGCCGGGACCCTTATACAATGAGCAGTTCTTC. The full variable domain, rest sourced from reference TRBV7-2 and TRBJ2-1, is GAGVSQSPSNKVTEKGKDVELRCDPISGHTALYWYRQSLGQGLEFLIYFQGNSAPDKSGLPSDRFSAERTGGSVSTLTIQRTQQEDSAVYLCASRPGPLYNEQFFGPGTRLTVL.

This clone occurred a few times. The gene calls are TRBV7-2 and TRBJ2-7; D is unclear. Germline values: CDR1 SGHTA, CDR2 FQGNSA. This CDR3 is 15 amino acids long. V lost 2 bases to trimming and J lost 3 bases, with 14 bases between them. DNA for the CDR3: TGTGCCAGCAGCTTACGAGTGCGCCAGGACTACGAGCAGTACTTC. This translates into CASSLRVRQDYEQYF.

V gene TRBV29-1 combines with J gene TRBJ2-2; possible D gene TRBD2, 6 bases. Looked up from germline, CDR1 is SQVTM and CDR2 is ANQGSEA. V was pared by 6 bases and J by 6 bases, with 14 bases between. The CDR3 covers 13 residues. Here the CDR3 DNA reads TGCAGCGTATCGTCCGGAGGGGCCGGGGAGCTGTTTTTT. As protein: CSVSSGGAGELFF.

The chain uses TRBV15 and TRBJ2-7; D possibly corresponds to TRBD1 (7 bases). The V gene lost 1 base and the J gene lost 5 bases, with 15 bases spanning the gap. Germline CDR1 reads LNHNV; CDR2 reads YYDKDF (reference sequence). The CDR3 has 15 amino acids. CDR3 region: CATSRGGRTGDEQYF. The CDR3 nucleotides are TGTGCCACCAGCAGAGGAGGGAGGACAGGAGACGAGCAGTACTTC. Full variable domain (missing parts from reference TRBV15 and TRBJ2-7): DAMVIQNPRYQVTQFGKPVTLSCSQTLNHNVMYWYQQKSSQAPKLLFHYYDKDFNNEADTPDNFQSRRPNTSFCFLDIRSPGLGDTAMYLCATSRGGRTGDEQYFGPGTRLTVT.

About this clone: Other DNA sequences of this sample code for an identical CDR3. The rearrangement uses TRBV20-1 and TRBJ2-7, with D perhaps assigned TRBD1 or TRBD2 (5 bases each). In germline, CDR1 is DFQATT, CDR2 SNEGSKA (reference sequence). The V gene lost 6 bases and the J gene lost 3 bases, with 9 bases spanning the gap. The CDR3 extends over 11 amino acids. The CDR3 DNA follows: TGCAGTGCAACGAGGGGCTACGAGCAGTACTTC. Protein product: CSATRGYEQYF.

V gene TRBV7-2 combines with J gene TRBJ2-7; D gene ambiguous. Trimming shortened V by 4 bases and J by 5 bases, and 15 bases separated the two germline ends. The CDR3 is 14 residues long. Per the germline V gene, CDR1 is SGHTA and CDR2 is FQGNSA. As DNA, the CDR3 is TGTGCCAGCAGCTCCCTCAGGATTGTGAACGAGCAGTACTTC. This gives the protein CASSSLRIVNEQYF. Using reference TRBV7-2 and TRBJ2-7 for the parts outside the CDR3, the full variable domain is GAGVSQSPSNKVTEKGKDVELRCDPISGHTALYWYRQSLGQGLEFLIYFQGNSAPDKSGLPSDRFSAERTGGSVSTLTIQRTQQEDSAVYLCASSSLRIVNEQYFGPGTRLTVT.

The rearrangement uses TRBV5-8 and TRBJ2-3; tentatively, D is TRBD1 (5 bases). Germline loops: CDR1 SGHTS, CDR2 YDEGEE. The CDR3 extends over 19 amino acids. The V end was cut by 4 bases, the J end by 2 bases, with 26 bases between. The CDR3 region has the DNA TGTGCCAGCAGCCTGGGGCCCATGAGGACCGACTCTTTCACAGATACGCAGTATTTT. Translated, it gives CASSLGPMRTDSFTDTQYF.

The rearrangement uses TRBV28 and TRBJ2-6; tentatively, D is TRBD1 (5 bases). The CDR3 runs to 15 residues. Germline CDR1 is MDHEN and CDR2 is SYDVKM. V lost 4 bases, J lost 6 bases, and 13 bases lay in between. This chain's CDR3 is CASSSTALKANVLTF. Here the CDR3 DNA reads TGTGCCAGCAGTTCGACAGCGCTGAAGGCCAACGTCCTGACTTTC.

The table lists this clone with many counts. CDR3 sequence (DNA): TGTGCCAGCAGTAGTGCTAGCGGATACCAAGAGACCCAGTACTTC. Protein: CASSSASGYQETQYF. This chain links TRBV27 with TRBJ2-5, with 7 bases that match TRBD2. The V gene's germline CDR1 is MNHEY and CDR2 SMNVEV (reference sequence). Losses at the gene ends were 5 bases for V and 0 bases for J; bases not matched to a gene: 6. The CDR3 runs 15 residues.

This clone was counted a single time. The chain joins TRBV29-1 to TRBJ2-5; TRBD2 agrees at 11 bases. This CDR3 region has 13 residues. Germline loops: CDR1 SQVTM, CDR2 ANQGSEA. The V segment lost 4 bases and the J segment 4 bases; nucleotides outside the gene matches: 2. As DNA, the CDR3 is TGCAGCGTTGCTGGACTAGCGGGAGAGACCCAGTACTTC. This codes for CSVAGLAGETQYF.